These 23 T cell receptor beta chains share one sample of origin, sequenced in a study of early T cells in non-severe SARS-CoV-2 infection. TCRdb fed the 5' RACE reads into MiXCR, producing one record per CDR3 protein. Of about 50,000 distinct CDR3 sequences listed, approximately 12% are singletons. The specimen comprised whole blood, sampled at baseline. Receptors originate from an adult who was a healthcare worker with PCR-confirmed SARS-CoV-2 infection or an uninfected control (not recorded which).

This clonotype was seen at least ten times. The chain has TRBV12-3 or TRBV12-4 and TRBJ2-2; D is undetermined. V was trimmed by 6 bases and J by 8 bases, leaving 13 bases between them. CDR3 length: 13 amino acids. CDR3 sequence (DNA): TGTGCCAGCAGCCACGCCTCTCATGGGGAGCTGTTTTTT. Encoded protein: CASSHASHGELFF.

The sample holds many counts of this clonotype. The CDR3 sequence is CSVDGQGWQTQYF. CDR3 nucleotide sequence: TGCAGCGTTGATGGACAGGGGTGGCAGACCCAGTACTTC. The chain couples TRBV29-1 to TRBJ2-5; 9 nucleotides match TRBD1. The junction had 5 bases not matched to a gene; V was cut back by 3 bases and J by 6 bases. CDR1 is SQVTM and CDR2 is ANQGSEA in the germline V gene. CDR3 length equals 13 residues.

This clonotype was recorded many times. The CDR3 DNA reads as TGTGCCAGCACCACCTTAACCGGTCGGACAGCCTCCTACGAGCAGTACTTC. Protein product: CASTTLTGRTASYEQYF. The chain couples TRBV11-2 to TRBJ2-7, with a possible D match to TRBD1 (6 bases). Germline V gene lookup returns CDR1 SGHAT and CDR2 FQNNGV. V lost 7 bases and J 0 bases, leaving 22 bases between the germline ends. The CDR3 is 17 residues long.

This rearrangement joins TRBV20-1 to TRBJ2-1; either TRBD1 or TRBD2 may supply D (5 bases each). The CDR3 is 13 residues long. The germline V gene encodes CDR1 DFQATT and CDR2 SNEGSKA (reference sequence). CDR3 amino acids: CRAQGVGYNEQFF. The CDR3 region has the DNA TGCAGGGCCCAGGGAGTCGGGTACAATGAGCAGTTCTTC.

Only a few counts were recorded for this clonotype. The chain uses TRBV6-5 and TRBJ2-3; D is possibly TRBD2 (5 bases). CDR3 size: 15 residues. In germline, CDR1 is MNHEY, CDR2 SVGAGI. V was shortened by 4 bases and J by 1 base, with 12 bases between the two germline ends. The CDR3 sequence is CASSSDYPGTDTQYF. CDR3 DNA sequence: TGTGCCAGCAGTTCCGACTACCCGGGCACAGATACGCAGTATTTT.

This clonotype was observed a handful of times. This sequence joins TRBV12-5 and TRBJ1-1, with D possibly TRBD1 on 5 matching bases. The germline gives CDR1 LGHNT, CDR2 FRNRAP. The V end lost 4 bases, the J end lost 2 bases, and 11 bases lay between the germline ends. The CDR3 consists of 14 residues. CDR3: CASGSGTRNTEAFF. The DNA for the CDR3 is TGTGCTAGTGGTTCCGGGACGCGTAACACTGAAGCTTTCTTT.

V gene TRBV7-9 combines with J gene TRBJ2-7; 8 bases line up with TRBD2. Germline V gives CDR1 SEHNR, CDR2 FQNEAQ (reference sequence). Trimming took 5 bases from V and 2 from J; bases not matched to a gene: 11. This CDR3 has 16 residues. The CDR3 DNA reads TGTGCCAGCAGCCTCGGCTCGGGGGGGGCTACCTACGAGCAGTACTTC. Residues: CASSLGSGGATYEQYF.

In its sample, this clonotype was seen a few times. The CDR3 sequence: CASSQGTSSSYEQYF. The DNA for the CDR3 is TGCGCCAGCAGCCAAGGGACTAGCTCTTCCTACGAGCAGTACTTC. V is TRBV4-3 and J is TRBJ2-7, with 8 bases aligning to TRBD2. Germline V gene data show CDR1 as LGHNA and CDR2 as YSLEER. V dropped 1 base and J dropped 1; count of bases not matched to a gene: 3. This CDR3 has 15 amino acids.

Only a few counts were recorded for this clonotype. The J gene is TRBJ1-2, the V gene TRBV2; possible D gene TRBD1, 5 bases. The CDR3 consists of 11 residues. Trimming stripped 6 bases from V and 3 bases from J, with 5 bases between. Germline V gene sequence: CDR1 SNHLY, CDR2 FYNNEI. The CDR3: CASRGHYGYTF. CDR3 nucleotides: TGTGCCAGCAGGGGACACTATGGCTACACCTTC.

This clonotype was counted ten times or more. The chain is built from TRBV18 and TRBJ2-1, with 11 bases aligning to TRBD2. J gave up 3 bases and V 6 bases, and 13 bases lay outside the gene matches. The CDR3 loop spans 18 amino acids. Per the germline V gene, CDR1 is KGHSH and CDR2 is LQKENI. The CDR3 here is CASSPTETSGIFYNEQFF. The CDR3 nucleotides read TGTGCCAGCTCGCCGACAGAGACTAGCGGGATTTTCTACAATGAGCAGTTCTTC.

A few counts support this clonotype. The rearrangement joins TRBV28 to TRBJ1-2; the D is unclear. The CDR3 length is 13 residues. V dropped 5 bases and J dropped 8 bases, with 15 bases sitting between them. Germline CDR1 is MDHEN and CDR2 is SYDVKM. CDR3 sequence reads: CASSLGNPPGYTF. The DNA of the CDR3 is TGTGCCAGCAGTCTGGGGAATCCCCCGGGCTACACCTTC.

This clonotype occurred many times. The CDR3 protein is CASSQALSASGTYEQYF. CDR3 nucleotide sequence: TGTGCCAGCAGCCAAGCCCTTTCGGCTAGCGGGACGTACGAGCAGTACTTC. V and J are TRBV4-2 and TRBJ2-7; 9 nucleotides match TRBD2. V lost 1 base to trimming and J lost 4 bases; unmatched junction nucleotides: 11. The CDR3 length is 17 residues. Germline lookup yields CDR1 LGHNA and CDR2 YNFKEQ.

The J gene is TRBJ1-1, the V gene TRBV5-4; possible D gene TRBD1, 5 bases. CDR3 length: 15 residues. Between the trimmed V and J ends, which lost 3 bases and 3 bases, there was a span of 15 bases. Germline V gives CDR1 SGHNT, CDR2 YYREEE (reference sequence). The DNA for the CDR3 is TGTGCCAGCAGCTCCCTTCATGGGGGGGACACTGAAGCTTTCTTT. Translation gives CASSSLHGGDTEAFF.

This clonotype was recorded at least ten times. V usage is TRBV24-1 and J usage is TRBJ2-1, with D unclear. Germline V gene sequence: CDR1 KGHDR, CDR2 SFDVKD. With 3 bases removed from V and 10 bases from J, the gap between germline ends came to 15 bases. This CDR3 comprises 14 residues. The CDR3 region is CATSDRFVSDEQFF. The CDR3 bases are TGTGCCACCAGTGATCGATTTGTTTCGGACGAGCAGTTCTTC.

This clonotype has only a few counts. The chain carries TRBV11-2 and TRBJ1-1; TRBD1 might be the D (6 bases). The length of the CDR3 is 11 residues. Germline V gene data show CDR1 as SGHAT and CDR2 as FQNNGV. V was trimmed by 6 bases and J by 8 bases, leaving 10 bases between them. CDR3 DNA sequence: TGTGCCAGCAGACGAAGGGGGGAAGCTTTCTTT. It translates to CASRRRGEAFF.

This clonotype was observed a handful of times. The rearrangement uses TRBV6-6 and TRBJ2-2; 9 nucleotides line up with TRBD1. Trimming cost V 7 bases and J 3 bases; bases outside gene matches: 6. This CDR3 is 15 amino acids long. Germline values: CDR1 MNHNY, CDR2 SVGAGI (reference sequence). CDR3 in amino acids: CASTKGTGYTGELFF. The CDR3 bases are TGTGCCAGCACCAAAGGGACAGGGTACACCGGGGAGCTGTTTTTT.

In regard to this clonotype: The conserved phenylalanine or tryptophan is not found at the CDR3 terminus, so this likely reflects a read error. The V call is TRBV20-1, the J call TRBJ2-7; 7 bases agree with TRBD2. Looked up from germline, CDR1 is DFQATT and CDR2 is SNEGSKA (reference sequence). The CDR3 is 12 amino acids. V shed 5 bases and J 6 bases; nucleotides not matched to a gene: 7. The CDR3 here is CSAGGGKAEQYS. The CDR3 DNA is TGCAGTGCTGGGGGAGGGAAGGCCGAGCAGTACTCC.

The chain combines TRBV9 with TRBJ2-5, with 8 bases aligning to TRBD1. Trimming took 6 bases from V and 2 from J; bases not matched to a gene: 6. Germline loops: CDR1 SGDLS, CDR2 YYNGEE. There are 14 residues in the CDR3. The CDR3 bases are TGTGCCAGCACCCAGGGGGCAGAGCAAGAGACCCAGTACTTC. This translates into CASTQGAEQETQYF.

This clonotype was detected ten times or more. The chain carries TRBV7-6 and TRBJ2-7; no clear D gene. CDR1 and CDR2 (germline): SGHVS, FNYEAQ. V was cut by 4 bases and J by 2 bases, with 12 bases left in between. This CDR3 spans 14 amino acids. DNA of the CDR3: TGTGCCAGCAGCTCCTCGTCGGCCGCCTACGAGCAGTACTTC. It translates to CASSSSSAAYEQYF.

This clonotype showed up many times. The chain links TRBV5-1 to TRBJ2-5; either TRBD1 or TRBD2 may supply D (6 bases each). The length of the CDR3 is 14 residues. Germline V gene sequence: CDR1 SGHRS, CDR2 YFSETQ. Trimming took off 4 bases at V and 3 bases at J, with 13 bases between the two ends. The CDR3 here is CASSGGLVKETQYF. The CDR3 DNA reads TGCGCCAGCAGCGGGGGGCTGGTGAAAGAGACCCAGTACTTC.

This clonotype was picked up a small number of times. The V and J genes are TRBV4-3 and TRBJ2-4; D gene ambiguous. The V gene lost 1 base and the J gene lost 0 bases, with 7 bases spanning the gap. CDR3 length equals 15 residues. The germline gives CDR1 LGHNA, CDR2 YSLEER. This chain's CDR3 is CASSQAVIAKNIQYF. CDR3 bases: TGCGCCAGCAGCCAAGCGGTTATAGCCAAAAACATTCAGTACTTC.

There are many counts of this clonotype. The genes are TRBV28 and TRBJ2-3, with 9 bases aligning to TRBD1. Germline V lookup: CDR1 MDHEN, CDR2 SYDVKM. The CDR3 is made up of 15 amino acids. Germline trimming cut 5 bases from V and 6 bases from J; bases unmatched to any gene: 9. The CDR3 bases are TGTGCCAGCAGTGTGGCCGGGACAGGGCTTGATACGCAGTATTTT. Translated, it gives CASSVAGTGLDTQYF.

This clonotype was counted at least ten times. The V gene is TRBV6-5, the J gene TRBJ1-4, with 12 nucleotides matching TRBD1. Germline V lookup: CDR1 MNHEY, CDR2 SVGAGI. J gave up 8 bases and V 8 bases, and 9 bases lay outside the gene matches. The CDR3 runs to 15 residues. CDR3 residues: CASGTGGTLMEKLFF. For the CDR3, the DNA is TGTGCCAGCGGGACAGGGGGCACCCTGATGGAAAAACTGTTTTTT.